This note documents a single T cell receptor delta chain sequence. This could be a read error, since a much larger clone is one nucleotide away. TCRdb fed the RT-PCR reads into CATT to redo clone calling. The sample consists of about 2,600 delta-chain clones, roughly a fifth of them appearing once. The germline V gene has CDR1 GEAIGNYY and CDR2 EKD. V trimming: 3 bases; J trimming: 4 bases; junction bases outside the gene matches: 11. This CDR3 is built from 17 residues. These data are taken from a study of gamma-delta T cells after stem cell transplantation. V gene TRDV2 combines with J gene TRDJ1; 12 bases line up with TRDD3. The receptor was isolated from a human donor. It is not recorded whose cells these are; they may come from a transplant donor. The sample was gamma-delta T cells. The CDR3 region has the DNA TGTGCCTGTGACGCAGTACTGGGGGATACTCAATTCGATAAACTCATCTTT. Encoded protein: CACDAVLGDTQFDKLIF.